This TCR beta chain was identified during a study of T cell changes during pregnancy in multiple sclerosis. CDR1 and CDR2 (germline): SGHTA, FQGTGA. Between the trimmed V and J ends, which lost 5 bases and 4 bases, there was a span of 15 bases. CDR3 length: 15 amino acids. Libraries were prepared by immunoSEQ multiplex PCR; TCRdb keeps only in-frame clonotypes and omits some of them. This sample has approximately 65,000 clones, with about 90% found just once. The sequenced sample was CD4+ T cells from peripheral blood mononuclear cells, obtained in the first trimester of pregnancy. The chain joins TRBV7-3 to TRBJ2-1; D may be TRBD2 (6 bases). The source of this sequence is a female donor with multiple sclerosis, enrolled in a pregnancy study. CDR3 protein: CASSPRAGLYNEQFF. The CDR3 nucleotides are TGTGCCAGCAGCCCAAGGGCGGGGCTGTACAATGAGCAGTTCTTC. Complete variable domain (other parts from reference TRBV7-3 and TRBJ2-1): GAGVSQTPSNKVTEKGKYVELRCDPISGHTALYWYRQSLGQGPEFLIYFQGTGAADDSGLPNDRFFAVRPEGSVSTLKIQRTERGDSAVYLCASSPRAGLYNEQFFGPGTRLTVL.